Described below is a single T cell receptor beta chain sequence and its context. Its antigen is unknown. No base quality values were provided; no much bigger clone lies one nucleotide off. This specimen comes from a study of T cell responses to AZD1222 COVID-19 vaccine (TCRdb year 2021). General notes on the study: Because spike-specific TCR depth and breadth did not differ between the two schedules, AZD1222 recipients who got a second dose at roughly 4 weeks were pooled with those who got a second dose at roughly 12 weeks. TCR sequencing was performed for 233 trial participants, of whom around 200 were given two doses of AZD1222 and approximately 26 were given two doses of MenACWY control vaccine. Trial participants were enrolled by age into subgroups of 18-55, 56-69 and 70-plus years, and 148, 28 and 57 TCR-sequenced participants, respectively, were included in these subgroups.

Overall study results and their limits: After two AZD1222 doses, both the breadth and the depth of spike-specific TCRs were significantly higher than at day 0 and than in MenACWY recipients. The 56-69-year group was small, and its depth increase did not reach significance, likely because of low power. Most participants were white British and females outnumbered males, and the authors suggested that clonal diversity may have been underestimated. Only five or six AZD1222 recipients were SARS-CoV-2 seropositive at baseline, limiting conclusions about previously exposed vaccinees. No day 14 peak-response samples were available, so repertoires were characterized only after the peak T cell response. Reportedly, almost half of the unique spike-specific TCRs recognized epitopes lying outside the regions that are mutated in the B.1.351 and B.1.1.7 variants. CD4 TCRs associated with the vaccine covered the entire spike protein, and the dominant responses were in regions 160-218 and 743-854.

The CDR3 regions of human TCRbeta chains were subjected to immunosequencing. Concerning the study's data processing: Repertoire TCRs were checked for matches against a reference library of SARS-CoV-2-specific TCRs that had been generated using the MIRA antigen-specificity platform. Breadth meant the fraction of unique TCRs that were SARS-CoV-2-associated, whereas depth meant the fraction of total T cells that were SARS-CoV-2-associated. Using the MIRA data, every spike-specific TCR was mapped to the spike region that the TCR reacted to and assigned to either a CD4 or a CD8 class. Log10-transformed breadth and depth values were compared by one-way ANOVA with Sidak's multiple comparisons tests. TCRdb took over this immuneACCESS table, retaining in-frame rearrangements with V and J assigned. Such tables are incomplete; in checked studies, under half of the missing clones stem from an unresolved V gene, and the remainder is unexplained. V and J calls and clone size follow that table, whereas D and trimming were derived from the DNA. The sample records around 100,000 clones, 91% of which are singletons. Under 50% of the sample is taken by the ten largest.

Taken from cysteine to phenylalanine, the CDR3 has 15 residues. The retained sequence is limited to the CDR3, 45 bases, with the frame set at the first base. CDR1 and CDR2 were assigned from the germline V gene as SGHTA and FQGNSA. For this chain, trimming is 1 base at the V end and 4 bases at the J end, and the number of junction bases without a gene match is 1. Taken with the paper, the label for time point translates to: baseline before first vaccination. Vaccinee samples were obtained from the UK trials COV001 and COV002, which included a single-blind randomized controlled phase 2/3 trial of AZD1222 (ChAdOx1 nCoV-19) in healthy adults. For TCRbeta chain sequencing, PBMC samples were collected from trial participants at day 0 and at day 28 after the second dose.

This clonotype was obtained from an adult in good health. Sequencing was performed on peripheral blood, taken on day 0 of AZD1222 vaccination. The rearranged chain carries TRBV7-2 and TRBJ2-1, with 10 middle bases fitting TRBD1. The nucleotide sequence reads TGTGCCAGCAGCTTAGTGGGACAGGGGTACAATGAGCAGTTCTTC. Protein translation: CASSLVGQGYNEQFF.